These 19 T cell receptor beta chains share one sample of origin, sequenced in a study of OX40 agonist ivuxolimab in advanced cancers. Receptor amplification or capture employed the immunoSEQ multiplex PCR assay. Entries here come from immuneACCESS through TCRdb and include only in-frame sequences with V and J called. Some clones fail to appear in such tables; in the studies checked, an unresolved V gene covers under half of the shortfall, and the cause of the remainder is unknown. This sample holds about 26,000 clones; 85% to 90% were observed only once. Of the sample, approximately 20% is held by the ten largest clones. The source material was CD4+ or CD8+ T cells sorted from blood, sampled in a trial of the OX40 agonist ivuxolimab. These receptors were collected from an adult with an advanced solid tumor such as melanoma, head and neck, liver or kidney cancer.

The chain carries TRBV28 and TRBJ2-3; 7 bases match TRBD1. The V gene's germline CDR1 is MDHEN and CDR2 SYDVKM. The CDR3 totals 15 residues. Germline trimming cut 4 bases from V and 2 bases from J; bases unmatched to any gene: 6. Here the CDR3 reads CASSYRQGITDTQYF. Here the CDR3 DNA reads TGTGCCAGCAGTTATCGACAGGGTATCACAGATACGCAGTATTTT.

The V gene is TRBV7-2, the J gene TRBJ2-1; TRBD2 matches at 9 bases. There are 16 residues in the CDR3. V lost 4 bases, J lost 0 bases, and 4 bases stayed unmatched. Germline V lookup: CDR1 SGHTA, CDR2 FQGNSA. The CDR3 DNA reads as TGTGCCAGCAGCTGGAGCGGGGGGCTCTCCTACAATGAGCAGTTCTTC. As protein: CASSWSGGLSYNEQFF.

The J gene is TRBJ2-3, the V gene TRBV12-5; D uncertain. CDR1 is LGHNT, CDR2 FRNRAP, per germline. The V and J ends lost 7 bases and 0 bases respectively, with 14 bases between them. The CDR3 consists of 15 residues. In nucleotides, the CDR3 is TGTGCTAGTGCAGCAGGCAGTGGTAGCACAGATACGCAGTATTTT. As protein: CASAAGSGSTDTQYF.

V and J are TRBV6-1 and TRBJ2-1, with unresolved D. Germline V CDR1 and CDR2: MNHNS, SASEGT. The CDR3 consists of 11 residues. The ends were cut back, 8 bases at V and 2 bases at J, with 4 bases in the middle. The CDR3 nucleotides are TGTGCCAGCCTTACCTACAATGAGCAGTTCTTC. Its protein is CASLTYNEQFF.

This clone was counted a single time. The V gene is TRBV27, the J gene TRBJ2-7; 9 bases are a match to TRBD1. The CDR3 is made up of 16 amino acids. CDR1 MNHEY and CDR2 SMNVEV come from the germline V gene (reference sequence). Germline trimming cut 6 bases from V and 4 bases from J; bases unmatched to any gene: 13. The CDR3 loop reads CASSEKTGTGIYEQYF. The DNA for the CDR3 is TGTGCCAGCAGCGAAAAGACCGGGACAGGGATTTACGAGCAGTACTTC.

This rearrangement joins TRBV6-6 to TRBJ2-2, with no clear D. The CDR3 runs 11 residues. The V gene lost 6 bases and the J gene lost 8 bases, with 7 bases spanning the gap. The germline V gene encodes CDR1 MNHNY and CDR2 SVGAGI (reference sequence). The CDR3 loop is CASRSQGELFF. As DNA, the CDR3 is TGTGCCAGCAGGAGCCAGGGGGAGCTGTTTTTT.

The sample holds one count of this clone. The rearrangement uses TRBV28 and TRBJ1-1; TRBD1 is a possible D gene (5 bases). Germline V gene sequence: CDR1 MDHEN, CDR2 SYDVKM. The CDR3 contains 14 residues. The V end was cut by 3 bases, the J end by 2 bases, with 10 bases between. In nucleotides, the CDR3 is TGTGCCAGCAGTTTCAGGACACTCAACACTGAAGCTTTCTTT. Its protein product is CASSFRTLNTEAFF.

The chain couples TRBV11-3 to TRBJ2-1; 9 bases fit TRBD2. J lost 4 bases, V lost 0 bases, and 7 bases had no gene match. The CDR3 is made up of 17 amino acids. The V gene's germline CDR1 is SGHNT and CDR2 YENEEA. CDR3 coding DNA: TGTGCCAGCAGCTTAGATCGGGGCGGGAGGGGGTACAATGAGCAGTTCTTC. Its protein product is CASSLDRGGRGYNEQFF.

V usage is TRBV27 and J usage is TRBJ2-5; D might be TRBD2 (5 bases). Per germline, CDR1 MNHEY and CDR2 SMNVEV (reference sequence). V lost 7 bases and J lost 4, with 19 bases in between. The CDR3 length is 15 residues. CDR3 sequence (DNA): TGTGCCAGCAATTTCAATGAGGGTCCTGCAGAGACCCAGTACTTC. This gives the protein CASNFNEGPAETQYF.

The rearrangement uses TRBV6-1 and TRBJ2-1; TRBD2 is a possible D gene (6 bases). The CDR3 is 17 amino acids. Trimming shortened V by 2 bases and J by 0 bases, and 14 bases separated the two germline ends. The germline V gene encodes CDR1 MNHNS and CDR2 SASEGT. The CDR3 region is CASSESGGRYSYNEQFF. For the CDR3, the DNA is TGTGCCAGCAGTGAAAGTGGGGGGAGGTACTCCTACAATGAGCAGTTCTTC.

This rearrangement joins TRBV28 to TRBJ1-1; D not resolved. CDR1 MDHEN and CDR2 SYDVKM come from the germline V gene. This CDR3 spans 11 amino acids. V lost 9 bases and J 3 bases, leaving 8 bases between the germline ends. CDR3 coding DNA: TGTGCCAGTCTTCTTGACACTGAAGCTTTCTTT. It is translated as CASLLDTEAFF.

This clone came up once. The CDR3 is CASSLLQGIGTDTQYF. CDR3 sequence (DNA): TGTGCCAGCAGTTTATTACAGGGAATCGGCACAGATACGCAGTATTTT. This rearrangement joins TRBV28 to TRBJ2-3; tentatively, D is TRBD1 (6 bases). Germline V gene data show CDR1 as MDHEN and CDR2 as SYDVKM. There are 16 residues in the CDR3. The ends were cut back, 1 base at V and 1 base at J, with 12 bases in the middle.

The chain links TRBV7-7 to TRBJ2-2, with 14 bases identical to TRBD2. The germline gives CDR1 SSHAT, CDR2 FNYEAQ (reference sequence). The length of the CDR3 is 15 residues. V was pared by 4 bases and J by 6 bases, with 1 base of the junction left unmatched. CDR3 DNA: TGTGCCAGCAGCTCGACTAGCGGGAGGGCCGGGGAGCTGTTTTTT. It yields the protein CASSSTSGRAGELFF.

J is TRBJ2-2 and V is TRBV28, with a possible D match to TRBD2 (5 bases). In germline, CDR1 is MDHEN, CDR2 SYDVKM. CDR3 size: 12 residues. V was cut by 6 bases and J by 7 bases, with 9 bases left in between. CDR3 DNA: TGTGCCAGCAGCCTAGACTACGGGGAGCTGTTTTTT. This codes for CASSLDYGELFF.

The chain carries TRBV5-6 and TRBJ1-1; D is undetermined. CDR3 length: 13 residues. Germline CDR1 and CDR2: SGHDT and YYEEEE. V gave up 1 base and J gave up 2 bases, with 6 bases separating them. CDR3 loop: CASSLTGNTEAFF. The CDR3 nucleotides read TGTGCCAGCAGCTTGACGGGCAACACTGAAGCTTTCTTT.

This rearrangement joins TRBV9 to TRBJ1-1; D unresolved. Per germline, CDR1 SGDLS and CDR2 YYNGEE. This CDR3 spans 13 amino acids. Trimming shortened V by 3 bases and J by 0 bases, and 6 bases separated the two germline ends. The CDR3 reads CASSAGLNTEAFF. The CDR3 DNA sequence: TGTGCCAGCAGCGCCGGACTGAACACTGAAGCTTTCTTT.

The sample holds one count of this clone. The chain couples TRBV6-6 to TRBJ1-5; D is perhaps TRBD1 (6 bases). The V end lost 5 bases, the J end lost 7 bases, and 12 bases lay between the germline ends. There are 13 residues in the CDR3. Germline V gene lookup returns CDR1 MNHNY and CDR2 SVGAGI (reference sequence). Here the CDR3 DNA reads TGTGCCAGCAGTCCCAAAGGGGGACAGCCCCAGCATTTT. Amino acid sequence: CASSPKGGQPQHF.

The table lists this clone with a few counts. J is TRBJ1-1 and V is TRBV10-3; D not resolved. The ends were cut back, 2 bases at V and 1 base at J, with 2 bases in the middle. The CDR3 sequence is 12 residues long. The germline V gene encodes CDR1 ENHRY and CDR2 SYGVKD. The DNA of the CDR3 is TGTGCCATCAGTGAGACGAACACTGAAGCTTTCTTT. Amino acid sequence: CAISETNTEAFF.

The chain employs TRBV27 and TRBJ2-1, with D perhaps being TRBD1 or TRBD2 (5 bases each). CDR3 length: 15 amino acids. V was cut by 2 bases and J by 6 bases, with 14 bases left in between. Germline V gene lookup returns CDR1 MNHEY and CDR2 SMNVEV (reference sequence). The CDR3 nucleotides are TGTGCCAGCAGTTTAATGGGGGAGTTTGGCAATGAGCAGTTCTTC. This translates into CASSLMGEFGNEQFF.